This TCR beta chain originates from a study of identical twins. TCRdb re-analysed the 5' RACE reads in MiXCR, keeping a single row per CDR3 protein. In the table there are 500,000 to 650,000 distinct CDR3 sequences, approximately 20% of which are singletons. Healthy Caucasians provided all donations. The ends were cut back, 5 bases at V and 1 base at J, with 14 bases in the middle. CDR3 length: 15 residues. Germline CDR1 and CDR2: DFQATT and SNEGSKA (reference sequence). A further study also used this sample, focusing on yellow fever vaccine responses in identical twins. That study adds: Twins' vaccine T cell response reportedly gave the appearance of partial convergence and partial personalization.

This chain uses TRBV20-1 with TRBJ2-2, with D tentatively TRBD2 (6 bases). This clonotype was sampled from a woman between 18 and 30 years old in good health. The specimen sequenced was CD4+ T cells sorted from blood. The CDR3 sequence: CSAASGTLNTGELFF. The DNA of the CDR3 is TGCAGTGCTGCCTCCGGGACTTTGAACACCGGGGAGCTGTTTTTT.